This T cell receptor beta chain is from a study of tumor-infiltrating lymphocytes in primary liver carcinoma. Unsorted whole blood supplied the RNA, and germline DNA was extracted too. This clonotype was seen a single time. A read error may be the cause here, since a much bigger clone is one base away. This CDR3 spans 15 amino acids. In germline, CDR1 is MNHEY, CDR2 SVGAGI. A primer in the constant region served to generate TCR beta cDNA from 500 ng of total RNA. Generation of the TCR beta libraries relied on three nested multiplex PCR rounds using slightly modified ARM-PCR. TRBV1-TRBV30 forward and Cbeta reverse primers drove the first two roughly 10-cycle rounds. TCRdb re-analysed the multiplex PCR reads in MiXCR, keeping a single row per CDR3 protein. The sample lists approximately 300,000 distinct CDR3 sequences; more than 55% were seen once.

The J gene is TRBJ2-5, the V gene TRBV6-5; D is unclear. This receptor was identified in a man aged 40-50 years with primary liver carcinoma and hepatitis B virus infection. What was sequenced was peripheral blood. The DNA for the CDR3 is TGTGTCAGCAGTTTGGAGAGGTCTGCAGAAGAGACCCAGTACTTC. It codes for CVSSLERSAEETQYF.